This passage covers 24 T cell receptor beta chains from one sample sequenced in a study of HIV-infected patients and healthy controls. Whole blood was used without fractionation, so all unsorted peripheral T cells were included. Alpha and beta constant-region primers primed reverse transcription of around 500 ng RNA. Separate chain-specific third strand synthesis with multiplexing indices produced the alpha and beta libraries. Using its own MiXCR run on the 5' RACE reads, TCRdb lists one record per CDR3 protein. The repertoire holds fewer than 25,000 distinct CDR3 sequences, with 8% to 10% as singletons. What was sequenced was blood. These receptors originate from an adult in good health.

The chain joins TRBV5-4 to TRBJ1-4; 9 bases match TRBD1. Germline CDR1 is SGHNT and CDR2 is YYREEE (reference sequence). The CDR3 has 14 amino acids. The V and J ends lost 2 bases and 7 bases, in that order; junction bases with no gene match: 3. CDR3 loop: CASSLQGAGEKLFF. In DNA, the CDR3 is TGTGCCAGCAGCTTACAGGGGGCAGGTGAAAAACTGTTTTTT.

The CDR3 loop reads CASRIQGNSPLHF. The DNA for the CDR3 is TGTGCCAGCAGGATACAAGGGAATTCACCCCTCCACTTT. V gene TRBV6-5 combines with J gene TRBJ1-6; no definite D call. The CDR3 loop spans 13 amino acids. V lost 6 bases, J lost 7 bases, and 10 bases lay in between. Germline V gene lookup returns CDR1 MNHEY and CDR2 SVGAGI.

This clonotype was detected many times. This chain links TRBV27 with TRBJ2-7, with D perhaps matching TRBD2 (6 bases). The CDR3 runs to 14 residues. The V end lost 5 bases, the J end lost 6 bases, and 17 bases lay between the germline ends. Germline CDR1 MNHEY, CDR2 SMNVEV (reference sequence). This CDR3 is CASSPRERHVEQYF. CDR3 sequence (DNA): TGTGCCAGCAGTCCCCGGGAGCGGCATGTCGAGCAGTACTTC.

CDR3 in DNA: TGCGCCAGCAGCCCGGCACTAGGGAGCACAGATACGCAGTATTTT. Protein sequence: CASSPALGSTDTQYF. This sequence joins TRBV5-1 and TRBJ2-3, with a weak D call TRBD2 (5 bases). Trimming left V 4 bases short and J 0 bases short, with 12 bases between. The CDR3 consists of 15 residues. In germline, CDR1 is SGHRS, CDR2 YFSETQ.

This clonotype was observed many times. The rearrangement joins TRBV15 to TRBJ2-3; D may be TRBD2 (6 bases). The V gene lost 1 base and the J gene lost 2 bases, with 13 bases spanning the gap. The CDR3 has 16 amino acids. Per germline, CDR1 LNHNV and CDR2 YYDKDF (reference sequence). CDR3 sequence reads: CATSRVWRGSTDTQYF. In DNA form, the CDR3 reads TGTGCCACCAGCAGAGTGTGGCGGGGATCCACAGATACGCAGTATTTT.

By sample fraction, this clonotype is medium-sized. The J gene is TRBJ1-2, the V gene TRBV12-3 or TRBV12-4; D not resolved. Trimming pared 3 bases from V and 2 bases from J, leaving 10 bases between. The CDR3 loop spans 14 amino acids. The CDR3 nucleotides read TGTGCCAGCAGTTTTCTACTAGGGAACTATGGCTACACCTTC. Translated, it gives CASSFLLGNYGYTF.

Within the sample, this clonotype is medium-sized (0.01 to 0.1%). The gene calls are TRBV29-1 and TRBJ2-7; TRBD2 aligns across 7 bases. The CDR3 extends over 15 amino acids. V lost 0 bases and J lost 4; bases outside the gene matches: 9. Germline V lookup: CDR1 SQVTM, CDR2 ANQGSEA. The CDR3 DNA sequence: TGCAGCGTTGAAGAGGGGGGGGATTTACGTTACGAGCAGTACTTC. Translation: CSVEEGGDLRYEQYF.

Ten or more counts support this clonotype. The V and J genes are TRBV28 and TRBJ2-6, with D possibly called TRBD1 or TRBD2 (6 bases each). Trimming left V 2 bases short and J 5 bases short, with 10 bases between. The CDR3 length is 15 residues. Per germline, CDR1 MDHEN and CDR2 SYDVKM. The CDR3 here is CASSLGGLWANVLTF. CDR3 coding DNA: TGTGCCAGCAGTTTAGGGGGGCTCTGGGCCAACGTCCTGACTTTC.

This clonotype ranks as medium-sized (0.01 to 0.1%). The chain links TRBV6-2 or TRBV6-3 to TRBJ2-6; no reliable D call. Trimming left V 4 bases short and J 0 bases short, with 7 bases between. The germline gives CDR1 MNHEY, CDR2 SVGEGT. This CDR3 is 15 amino acids long. CDR3 nucleotide sequence: TGTGCCAGCAGTTCCACGGTCTCTGGGGCCAACGTCCTGACTTTC. Encoded protein: CASSSTVSGANVLTF.

The rearrangement uses TRBV29-1 and TRBJ2-3, with TRBD1 matching over 9 bases. Germline loops: CDR1 SQVTM, CDR2 ANQGSEA. Losses at the gene ends were 6 bases for V and 4 bases for J; bases not matched to a gene: 5. CDR3 length: 13 amino acids. The CDR3 nucleotides read TGCAGCGTCGGGACAGGGAGGGCAGATACGCAGTATTTT. Amino acid sequence: CSVGTGRADTQYF.

Ten or more counts support this clonotype. The chain couples TRBV4-3 to TRBJ2-7; the match to TRBD2 covers 10 bases. The ends lost 4 bases at V and 5 bases at J; junction bases unmatched: 2. This CDR3 is built from 13 residues. Germline CDR1 reads LGHNA; CDR2 reads YSLEER. The CDR3 spells CASSRGLANEQYF. CDR3 in DNA: TGCGCCAGCAGCCGGGGACTAGCGAACGAGCAGTACTTC.

This clonotype appeared many times. V and J are TRBV6-1 and TRBJ1-4, with 7 bases matching TRBD1. CDR3 length: 14 residues. Germline lookup yields CDR1 MNHNS and CDR2 SASEGT. The trim removed 2 bases at V and 7 bases at J, leaving 4 bases unmatched. CDR3: CASSELYRGEKLFF. DNA for the CDR3: TGTGCCAGCAGTGAATTGTACAGGGGTGAAAAACTGTTTTTT.

This clonotype came up many times. The CDR3 bases are TGTGCCAGCAGCTCTTCGGGGTCTGGGGAAAAACTGTTTTTT. It translates to CASSSSGSGEKLFF. This rearrangement joins TRBV7-9 to TRBJ1-4, with no clear D. The CDR3 has 14 amino acids. Germline V gene sequence: CDR1 SEHNR, CDR2 FQNEAQ (reference sequence). The V and J ends lost 4 bases and 8 bases respectively, with 14 bases between them.

This clonotype was seen ten or more times. V usage is TRBV7-6 and J usage is TRBJ2-5, with 10 bases fitting TRBD2. Germline trimming cut 0 bases from V and 0 bases from J; bases unmatched to any gene: 7. The germline V gene encodes CDR1 SGHVS and CDR2 FNYEAQ. CDR3 length equals 18 residues. The CDR3 DNA reads TGTGCCAGCAGCTTAGCTTCTAGCGGGGGACCTTACCAAGAGACCCAGTACTTC. Protein: CASSLASSGGPYQETQYF.

This clonotype has at least ten counts. The chain has TRBV4-1 and TRBJ2-1; 9 nucleotides align to TRBD2. V dropped 4 bases and J dropped 8; count of bases not matched to a gene: 15. This CDR3 has 17 amino acids. The V gene's germline CDR1 is MGHRA and CDR2 YSYEKL. CDR3 region: CASSRSPLAGGGDEQFF. In DNA form, the CDR3 reads TGCGCCAGCAGCCGCTCACCCCTGGCGGGAGGGGGGGATGAGCAGTTCTTC.

The sample holds many counts of this clonotype. The chain has TRBV5-6 and TRBJ1-1; D unresolved. Germline loops: CDR1 SGHDT, CDR2 YYEEEE. The CDR3 consists of 14 residues. Between the trimmed V and J ends, which lost 2 bases and 7 bases, there was a span of 15 bases. The chain's CDR3 is CASSFVMASDEAFF. CDR3 DNA sequence: TGTGCCAGCAGCTTCGTAATGGCCTCGGATGAAGCTTTCTTT.

This clonotype was detected a few times. The chain links TRBV6-1 to TRBJ1-4; 8 bases are a match to TRBD1. Germline V gene sequence: CDR1 MNHNS, CDR2 SASEGT. CDR3 length: 13 amino acids. Germline trimming cut 6 bases from V and 8 bases from J; bases unmatched to any gene: 5. In DNA, the CDR3 is TGTGCCAGCAGAGGACAGGGTAGGGAAAAACTGTTTTTT. This gives the protein CASRGQGREKLFF.

This clonotype was seen only a few times. The genes are TRBV7-2 and TRBJ1-6; D ambiguous. Trimming cost V 1 base and J 9 bases, with 16 bases left between them. The CDR3 loop spans 16 amino acids. Per the germline V gene, CDR1 is SGHTA and CDR2 is FQGNSA. As DNA, the CDR3 is TGTGCCAGCAGCTTAGATCTCATCAGATCTAGTTCACCCCTCCACTTT. Its protein is CASSLDLIRSSSPLHF.

This clonotype was detected ten times or more. The chain couples TRBV7-2 to TRBJ2-1; D is perhaps TRBD1 (6 bases). The CDR3 runs 15 residues. Germline V gene lookup returns CDR1 SGHTA and CDR2 FQGNSA. The ends were cut back, 0 bases at V and 7 bases at J, with 13 bases in the middle. In DNA form, the CDR3 reads TGTGCCAGCAGCTTAGCGTGGGGCAGGGGAAATGAGCAGTTCTTC. It translates to CASSLAWGRGNEQFF.

This clonotype was recorded at least ten times. The chain links TRBV12-3 or TRBV12-4 to TRBJ1-5; 7 bases match TRBD1. V lost 2 bases and J lost 6; bases outside the gene matches: 13. This CDR3 comprises 17 residues. CDR3 sequence (DNA): TGTGCCAGCAGTTTATCCGCCCCCGTCAGGGGGTCTCAGCCCCAGCATTTT. The encoded protein is CASSLSAPVRGSQPQHF.

This clonotype was counted at least ten times. The chain couples TRBV20-1 to TRBJ1-6; the D gene is possibly TRBD1 (5 bases). Trimming removed 3 bases at V and 7 bases at J, with 10 bases between. CDR1 DFQATT and CDR2 SNEGSKA come from the germline V gene (reference sequence). CDR3 length: 13 amino acids. CDR3 in DNA: TGCAGTGCTAGCCGGGGGAGCAATTCACCCCTCCACTTT. This translates into CSASRGSNSPLHF.

This clonotype came up many times. The chain has TRBV5-1 and TRBJ2-5, with 10 bases matching TRBD1. Germline V CDR1 and CDR2: SGHRS, YFSETQ. This CDR3 comprises 15 residues. The trim removed 0 bases at V and 3 bases at J, leaving 2 bases unmatched. CDR3 in amino acids: CASSLAGTGEETQYF. The CDR3 DNA reads as TGCGCCAGCAGCTTGGCCGGGACAGGGGAAGAGACCCAGTACTTC. Combining the CDR3 with reference TRBV5-1 and TRBJ2-5 gives the whole variable domain KAGVTQTPRYLIKTRGQQVTLSCSPISGHRSVSWYQQTPGQGLQFLFEYFSETQRNKGNFPGRFSGRQFSNSRSEMNVSTLELGDSALYLCASSLAGTGEETQYFGPGTRLLVL.

This clonotype was observed at least ten times. The gene calls are TRBV28 and TRBJ1-2, with no clear D. V was cut by 5 bases and J by 2 bases, with 12 bases left in between. CDR3 length: 14 amino acids. CDR1 and CDR2 from the germline V gene are MDHEN and SYDVKM. Here the CDR3 DNA reads TGTGCCAGCAGTCCCCGGACCCAGAACTATGGCTACACCTTC. Its protein is CASSPRTQNYGYTF.

This clonotype has ten or more counts. The V and J genes are TRBV4-2 and TRBJ2-1; 7 bases align to TRBD1. V trimming: 3 bases; J trimming: 10 bases; junction bases outside the gene matches: 15. Looked up from germline, CDR1 is LGHNA and CDR2 is YNFKEQ. This CDR3 is built from 16 residues. The CDR3 region is CASSHGDRASAGEQFF. The CDR3 coding sequence is TGTGCCAGCAGCCATGGAGACAGGGCGTCCGCTGGGGAGCAGTTCTTC.